This TCR beta chain emerged from a study of blood T cell repertoires in COVID-19. Across the study: The United States, Italy and Spain were the sources of the acute and convalescent COVID-19 samples.

Per the original data handling: It was from reference gene primer amplification that nucleated cell counts were estimated. Repertoires were generated with immunoSEQ multiplex PCR, while TCRdb's copy carries only in-frame clones and drops some. V and J calls and clone size are those listed in that table; D and trimming were worked out from the DNA. The data contain around 270,000 clones, approximately 91% of them singletons. The CDR3 has 19 amino acids. The V gene's germline CDR1 is SEHNR and CDR2 FQNEAQ (reference sequence). On this clone: The junction departs from germline at one end; a sequencing error may be responsible.

The chain recombines TRBV7-9 with TRBJ2-2; the match to TRBD2 covers 12 bases. The source is a person aged 18 to 35 with COVID-19, enrolled during active disease. Sequences were obtained from peripheral blood. CDR3 in DNA: TGTGCCAACAGCTCCTCACTGCCGGGACTAGCGGGCAGAACCGGGGAGCTGTTTTTT. Its protein is CANSSSLPGLAGRTGELFF.